The rows below give T cell receptor beta chains drawn from one sample of a study of OX40 agonist ivuxolimab in advanced cancers. Sequencing was performed with immunoSEQ multiplex PCR; in TCRdb, only in-frame clones are kept and a portion is missing. The table shows 70,000 or so clones, with 65% to 85% occurring only once. This specimen consisted of CD4+ or CD8+ T cells sorted from blood, obtained in a trial of the OX40 agonist ivuxolimab. These receptors all come from an adult with an advanced solid tumor such as melanoma, head and neck, liver or kidney cancer. Each CDR3 is given with its conserved first and last residue. Each record gives: J gene, D gene, clone size, V gene, CDR3 DNA, CDR3 protein. The D gene is left open where the match is weak. Clone size, where shown, is once, few, many, or a class for clones that have expanded.

>TRBJ2-7|.|.|TRBV5-1
TGCGCCAGCAGCTTGTCGGGTATGGGCCCCTACGAGCAGTACTTC
CASSLSGMGPYEQYF
>TRBJ2-7|.|.|TRBV6-1
TGTGCCAGCACCCGGGACCGCTCCTACGAGCAGTACTTC
CASTRDRSYEQYF
>TRBJ1-1|.|.|TRBV5-6
TGTGCCAGCAGCTCCGTGAGGGGGGACACTGAAGCTTTCTTT
CASSSVRGDTEAFF
>TRBJ1-6|.|few|TRBV14
TGTGCCAGCAGCCAAGAGTCCGCGTCCTCACCCCTCCACTTT
CASSQESASSPLHF
>TRBJ2-3|.|once|TRBV28
TGTGCCAGCAGTTTGCAGACTTACCTGGGGCAGTATTTT
CASSLQTYLGQYF
>TRBJ1-1|.|.|TRBV6-5
TGTGCCAGCAGCCCTTGGTTAATGAACACTGAAGCTTTCTTT
CASSPWLMNTEAFF
>TRBJ2-1|TRBD1|.|TRBV2
TGTGCCAGCAGTTCTCACAGGGGCTACAATGAGCAGTTCTTC
CASSSHRGYNEQFF
>TRBJ2-7|.|.|TRBV6-5
TGTGCCAGCAGTCGCAGACAGCTCGAGCAGTACTTC
CASSRRQLEQYF
>TRBJ1-1|.|.|TRBV10-3
TGTGCCATCGGGGCGAAAAACACTGAAGCTTTCTTT
CAIGAKNTEAFF
>TRBJ1-1|.|few|TRBV6-5
TGTGCCAGTAGACAGAACACTGAAGCTTTCTTT
CASRQNTEAFF
>TRBJ1-6|.|few|TRBV10-1
TGCGCCAGCAGTGAGAATGGAATCTGGTCACCCCTCCACTTT
CASSENGIWSPLHF
>TRBJ1-2|.|.|TRBV6-6
TGTGCCAGCAGTTACTCGATAGGGACCCTGGGTGGCTACACCTTC
CASSYSIGTLGGYTF
>TRBJ2-7|.|.|TRBV5-1
TGCGCCAGCAGCTTGGAACAGGCCTACGAGCAGTACTTC
CASSLEQAYEQYF
>TRBJ2-1|TRBD2|.|TRBV19
TGTGCCAGTAGTATGCTAGCGGGGGTGTACAATGAGCAGTTCTTC
CASSMLAGVYNEQFF
>TRBJ2-1|TRBD2|.|TRBV6-1
TGTGCCAGCAGTGAAATGGGGGGGAACTCCTACAATGAGCAGTTCTTC
CASSEMGGNSYNEQFF
>TRBJ2-7|.|.|TRBV9
TGTGCCAGCAGCGTAGTCGAGGGGTTCGAGCAGTACTTC
CASSVVEGFEQYF
>TRBJ2-5|TRBD1|.|TRBV29-1
TGCAGCGGCCTACAGGGGGCGAGAGAGACCCAGTACTTC
CSGLQGARETQYF
>TRBJ2-7|TRBD1|.|TRBV19
TGTGCCAGTAGTATGCTAGGACAGGGGGACGAGCAGTACTTC
CASSMLGQGDEQYF
>TRBJ2-5|TRBD2|.|TRBV7-9
TGTGCCAGCAGCTTGGGAACTAGCGGGTCTTCTGGGACCCAGTACTTC
CASSLGTSGSSGTQYF
>TRBJ1-1|.|.|TRBV7-8
TGTGCCAGCAGCTTAGCGGGATACAGCACTGAAGCTTTCTTT
CASSLAGYSTEAFF
>TRBJ1-5|.|.|TRBV28
TGTGCCAGCAGGGAGGGGAATCAGCCCCAGCATTTT
CASREGNQPQHF
>TRBJ1-4|.|.|TRBV5-4
TGTGCCAGCACGACGGGTACTTCTAATGAAAAACTGTTTTTT
CASTTGTSNEKLFF
>TRBJ1-5|.|once|TRBV10-2
TGCGCCAGCAGTGAGCTACAAGGGGACAATCAGCCCCAGCATTTT
CASSELQGDNQPQHF
>TRBJ1-2|TRBD1|.|TRBV4-2
TGTGCCAGCAGCCAAGGGGAAATCGGGACAGGGCGAGGCTACACCTTC
CASSQGEIGTGRGYTF
>TRBJ2-1|.|once|TRBV5-4
TGTGCCAGCAGCCCCCGTGACCCGGGGGAGCAGTTCTTC
CASSPRDPGEQFF
>TRBJ2-1|.|.|TRBV15
TGTGCCACCAGCAGGTCTTACAGTCTAGGATCCAATGAGCAGTTCTTC
CATSRSYSLGSNEQFF
>TRBJ2-7|TRBD1|.|TRBV27
TGTGCCAGCAGTTTCCGGGAATACTCGGACAGGACCTACGAGCAGTACTTC
CASSFREYSDRTYEQYF
>TRBJ2-5|TRBD2|.|TRBV5-1
TGCGCCAGCAGCTTACTAGCGGGGGGTTCGGGGACCCAGTACTTC
CASSLLAGGSGTQYF
>TRBJ1-5|TRBD1|.|TRBV18
TGTGCCAGCTCACCCCCGGGACAGGGGTCTCCCCAGCCCCAGCATTTT
CASSPPGQGSPQPQHF
>TRBJ2-7|.|.|TRBV6-6
TGTGCCAGCAGTTACTCGATCCAAGGCGAGCAGTACTTC
CASSYSIQGEQYF
>TRBJ1-3|.|.|TRBV9
TGTGCCAGCAGCCCCGACGGACACCCGGACGACACCATATATTTT
CASSPDGHPDDTIYF
>TRBJ2-5|.|.|TRBV6-6
TGTGCCAGCAGTCTGGGGGGTCAAGAGACCCAGTACTTC
CASSLGGQETQYF
>TRBJ1-6|.|.|TRBV6-6
TGTGCCAGCAGGGAGGAGATAGGCTCCTATAATTCACCCCTCCACTTT
CASREEIGSYNSPLHF
>TRBJ1-1|.|.|TRBV30
TGTGCCTGGAGTGTTGCGATTACAAGGACTGAAGCTTTCTTT
CAWSVAITRTEAFF
>TRBJ2-3|TRBD2|.|TRBV28
TGTGCCAGCAGTTCTCCCGGGGGGGCCCCCCCAGATACGCAGTATTTT
CASSSPGGAPPDTQYF
>TRBJ1-2|.|.|TRBV28
TGTGCCAGCAGTCCCACAGGGTATGGCTACACCTTC
CASSPTGYGYTF
>TRBJ2-5|TRBD2|.|TRBV5-4
TGTGCCAGCAGCTTCGGCGGGGGGAGGGAGACCCAGTACTTC
CASSFGGGRETQYF
>TRBJ1-2|.|once|TRBV28
TGTGCCAGCCAAGCGGAACTGAGAGGCTACACCTTC
CASQAELRGYTF
>TRBJ1-3|.|once|TRBV5-8
TGTGCCAGCAGCACGAGGACAGAAGGAAACACCATATATTTT
CASSTRTEGNTIYF
>TRBJ2-7|.|.|TRBV18
TGTGCCAGCTCACCATATAACGGACCCTACGAGCAGTACTTC
CASSPYNGPYEQYF
>TRBJ2-1|.|.|TRBV19
TGTGCCAGTAGTATAGTCCCCGGGGTCCATGAGCAGTTCTTC
CASSIVPGVHEQFF
>TRBJ2-5|.|.|TRBV14
TGTGCCAGCAGCCAGCATGCTCTAGAGACCCAGTACTTC
CASSQHALETQYF
>TRBJ1-1|TRBD1|.|TRBV11-2
TGTGCCAGCAGCTTCGGACAGGGCAGCACTGAAGCTTTCTTT
CASSFGQGSTEAFF
>TRBJ1-1|.|.|TRBV11-1
TGTGCCAGCAGCTTTCGGGGCAGGGGTGTCACTGAAGCTTTCTTT
CASSFRGRGVTEAFF
>TRBJ1-2|.|.|TRBV12-2
TGTGCAAGGCTACTCAGGGACTGCTATGGCTACACCTTC
CARLLRDCYGYTF
>TRBJ2-3|.|.|TRBV28
TGTGCCAGCAGTTTAAGGCAGGCTACCCGCGGGGATACGCAGTATTTT
CASSLRQATRGDTQYF
>TRBJ2-7|.|once|TRBV6-6
TGTGCCAGCAGGGCAGACGGGTCCAGGGACGAGCAGTACTTC
CASRADGSRDEQYF
>TRBJ1-1|TRBD1|.|TRBV11-2
TGTGCCAGCAGCTTAGAGAGTAGGGGGCGAGCTACTGAAGCTTTCTTT
CASSLESRGRATEAFF
>TRBJ2-7|.|.|TRBV6-1
TGTGCCAGCAGTTTAATGGGGGGCCCCCCCTACGAGCAGTACTTC
CASSLMGGPPYEQYF
>TRBJ2-7|.|.|TRBV28
TGTGCCAGCAGTTTAGGCAGCGGGCAGGGGATCCCCTACGAGCAGTACTTC
CASSLGSGQGIPYEQYF
>TRBJ2-5|.|.|TRBV5-6
TGTGCCAGCACCTTATTTGGGGAGGCCCCCCAAGAGACCCAGTACTTC
CASTLFGEAPQETQYF
>TRBJ1-4|.|.|TRBV30
TGTGCCTGGAGTGTGGCCGGGGTTGTGAAACTGTTTTTT
CAWSVAGVVKLFF